A single sample is the source of the 31 T cell receptor beta chains below, sequenced in a study of cytomegalovirus exposure and HLA in healthy donors. Primers for the PCR totalled 60 Vbeta and 13 Jbeta. Some clones are missing from TCRdb's copy, which holds only in-frame ones; the method was immunoSEQ multiplex PCR. This sample yields 150,000 or so clones, of which 60% to 85% are seen a single time; around 4.1% belongs to the top ten. Sequencing was performed on PBMCs. These receptors all stem from a woman in her forties in good health and CMV-seronegative.

This clone was seen more than once but under ten times. V gene TRBV5-4 combines with J gene TRBJ1-1, with 7 nucleotides matching TRBD1. The CDR3 contains 14 residues. J was trimmed by 5 bases and V by 0 bases; bases with no gene match: 4. Germline V gene data show CDR1 as SGHNT and CDR2 as YYREEE (reference sequence). CDR3 in DNA: TGTGCCAGCAGCTTGGATCAGGGGGGTACTGAAGCTTTCTTT. This translates into CASSLDQGGTEAFF.

This clone occurred once. The chain recombines TRBV28 with TRBJ1-1, with 9 bases that match TRBD1. Looked up from germline, CDR1 is MDHEN and CDR2 is SYDVKM. This CDR3 has 17 amino acids. With V trimmed by 5 bases and J by 1 base, 11 bases remained unmatched. CDR3 sequence: CASSAPGTGRENTEAFF. The DNA of the CDR3 is TGTGCCAGCAGTGCACCCGGGACAGGGAGGGAGAACACTGAAGCTTTCTTT.

This chain links TRBV5-1 with TRBJ2-1, with D maybe TRBD1 (5 bases). The CDR3 is 15 residues long. The germline V gene has CDR1 SGHRS and CDR2 YFSETQ. Trimming took 0 bases from V and 2 from J, leaving 9 bases between them. Here the CDR3 DNA reads TGCGCCAGCAGCTTGGACAGGATTCCCTACAATGAGCAGTTCTTC. Translation gives CASSLDRIPYNEQFF.

This sequence joins TRBV6-1 and TRBJ2-3, with 13 positions matching TRBD2. This CDR3 has 14 residues. The V and J ends lost 3 bases and 13 bases, in that order; junction bases with no gene match: 7. Germline V gene lookup returns CDR1 MNHNS and CDR2 SASEGT. The CDR3 spells CASSEGTSGDLEYF. DNA for the CDR3: TGTGCCAGCAGTGAGGGGACTAGCGGGGACCTGGAGTATTTT.

V usage is TRBV27 and J usage is TRBJ1-5; D remains ambiguous. Trimming stripped 2 bases from V and 5 bases from J, with 7 bases between. CDR3 length: 13 residues. The germline CDR1 and CDR2 sequences are MNHEY and SMNVEV (reference sequence). CDR3 protein: CASSLKGDQPQHF. The CDR3 bases are TGTGCCAGCAGTTTAAAGGGAGATCAGCCCCAGCATTTT.

The chain carries TRBV5-1 and TRBJ2-2; TRBD2 matches at 7 bases. After removal of 4 bases from V and 3 bases from J, the junction contained 9 bases not matched to a gene. CDR3 length: 16 amino acids. Germline V lookup: CDR1 SGHRS, CDR2 YFSETQ. The CDR3 DNA reads as TGCGCCAGCAGCATAGCGGGCACACCCCACACCGGGGAGCTGTTTTTT. Its translation is CASSIAGTPHTGELFF.

The chain is built from TRBV29-1 and TRBJ2-1, with 9 bases matching TRBD2. V lost 3 bases to trimming and J lost 5 bases; unmatched junction nucleotides: 14. The CDR3 is made up of 17 amino acids. Germline CDR1 reads SQVTM; CDR2 reads ANQGSEA. The CDR3 sequence is CSVDGRGGPFEHNEQFF. CDR3 bases: TGCAGCGTTGATGGGCGGGGGGGGCCCTTCGAGCACAATGAGCAGTTCTTC.

The rearrangement joins TRBV5-1 to TRBJ2-1; 10 nucleotides agree with TRBD1. The junction had 5 bases not matched to a gene; V was cut back by 3 bases and J by 5 bases. The CDR3 totals 15 residues. Germline lookup yields CDR1 SGHRS and CDR2 YFSETQ. The CDR3 DNA is TGCGCCAGCAGCTGGGGACAGGGGCGAAACAATGAGCAGTTCTTC. Protein: CASSWGQGRNNEQFF.

This chain connects TRBV7-6 to TRBJ2-7, with D possibly matching TRBD1 (7 bases). From germline, CDR1 is SGHVS and CDR2 FNYEAQ. V gave up 8 bases and J gave up 3 bases, with 14 bases separating them. The CDR3 spans 13 residues. The CDR3 spells CASSEGAGYEQYF. The CDR3 nucleotides read TGTGCCAGCTCGGAGGGGGCTGGCTACGAGCAGTACTTC.

V and J are TRBV5-6 and TRBJ2-7; 11 nucleotides align to TRBD2. Germline V gives CDR1 SGHDT, CDR2 YYEEEE. After removal of 4 bases from V and 6 bases from J, the junction contained 9 bases not matched to a gene. The CDR3 runs to 15 residues. The CDR3 DNA is TGTGCCAGCAGCCTTGGGGCACTAGCGGGAGTCGAGCAGTACTTC. Amino acid sequence: CASSLGALAGVEQYF.

The chain has TRBV2 and TRBJ1-5; 7 bases align to TRBD1. CDR1 is SNHLY, CDR2 FYNNEI, per germline. The CDR3 consists of 14 residues. J gave up 7 bases and V 0 bases, and 3 bases lay outside the gene matches. The CDR3 region is CASSEATRGQPQHF. CDR3 sequence (DNA): TGTGCCAGCAGTGAAGCTACCAGGGGGCAGCCCCAGCATTTT.

The rearrangement uses TRBV5-1 and TRBJ1-4, with TRBD1 identical over 7 bases. The V and J ends lost 0 bases and 1 base, in that order; junction bases with no gene match: 6. Germline V gene data show CDR1 as SGHRS and CDR2 as YFSETQ. The CDR3 is 17 amino acids. This CDR3 reads CASSLAAGGKTNEKLFF. Here the CDR3 DNA reads TGCGCCAGCAGCTTGGCAGCAGGGGGGAAAACTAATGAAAAACTGTTTTTT.

The chain uses TRBV7-9 and TRBJ1-2; TRBD1 might be the D (5 bases). Germline V lookup: CDR1 SEHNR, CDR2 FQNEAQ (reference sequence). The ends were cut back, 5 bases at V and 7 bases at J, with 8 bases in the middle. This CDR3 contains 11 residues. The CDR3 loop is CASSGGGGYTF. Written as DNA, the CDR3 is TGTGCCAGCAGCGGGGGGGGTGGCTACACCTTC.

V is TRBV7-2 and J is TRBJ1-5; no clear D gene. CDR1 and CDR2 from the germline V gene are SGHTA and FQGNSA. V lost 3 bases to trimming and J lost 4 bases, with 13 bases between them. The CDR3 is made up of 15 amino acids. In DNA form, the CDR3 reads TGTGCCAGCAGCTTTGGCTGGGGAGGGAATCAGCCCCAGCATTTT. Protein sequence: CASSFGWGGNQPQHF.

The rearrangement links TRBV5-4 to TRBJ2-4; no clear D. The V end was cut by 4 bases, the J end by 1 base, with 9 bases between. Germline V gene lookup returns CDR1 SGHNT and CDR2 YYREEE (reference sequence). The CDR3 has 14 amino acids. CDR3 bases: TGTGCCAGCAGCCCCGAGGTCGCCAAAAACATTCAGTACTTC. It specifies CASSPEVAKNIQYF.

The J gene is TRBJ1-1, the V gene TRBV7-9; TRBD1 aligns across 8 bases. The CDR3 has 16 residues. In germline, CDR1 is SEHNR, CDR2 FQNEAQ (reference sequence). Trimming cost V 3 bases and J 1 base; bases outside gene matches: 7. The CDR3 DNA follows: TGTGCCAGCAGCTTTGCAGGGGGCGCTGGGAACACTGAAGCTTTCTTT. This sequence encodes CASSFAGGAGNTEAFF.

The gene calls are TRBV6-5 and TRBJ1-2; 10 bases are shared with TRBD1. The CDR3 runs to 13 residues. Germline-derived CDR1 and CDR2 are MNHEY and SVGAGI. V lost 5 bases and J lost 11; bases outside the gene matches: 8. CDR3 nucleotide sequence: TGTGCCAGCAGTCAACGGGACAGGGGAGGGTACACCTTC. It encodes CASSQRDRGGYTF.

The J gene is TRBJ2-7, the V gene TRBV6-5, with 10 bases fitting TRBD2. This CDR3 spans 16 amino acids. CDR1 MNHEY and CDR2 SVGAGI come from the germline V gene. Germline trimming cut 2 bases from V and 2 bases from J; bases unmatched to any gene: 6. The CDR3 reads CASSYSLLAGPYEQYF. CDR3 nucleotides: TGTGCCAGCAGTTACAGTTTACTAGCGGGGCCCTACGAGCAGTACTTC.

The V call is TRBV7-6, the J call TRBJ2-1; 11 bases line up with TRBD2. CDR1 and CDR2 from the germline V gene are SGHVS and FNYEAQ. This CDR3 has 15 amino acids. V lost 6 bases to trimming and J lost 4 bases; unmatched junction nucleotides: 5. CDR3 region: CASSLGTSGYNEQFF. The CDR3 DNA reads TGTGCCAGCAGTCTTGGGACTAGCGGTTACAATGAGCAGTTCTTC. Complete variable domain (other parts from reference TRBV7-6 and TRBJ2-1): GAGVSQSPRYKVTKRGQDVALRCDPISGHVSLYWYRQALGQGPEFLTYFNYEAQQDKSGLPNDRFSAERPEGSISTLTIQRTEQRDSAMYRCASSLGTSGYNEQFFGPGTRLTVL.

This clone was seen just once. One end of the junction does not line up with germline, which may come from a read error. This chain links TRBV7-7 with TRBJ2-6; D is ambiguous. CDR1 and CDR2 from the germline V gene are SSHAT and FNYEAQ (reference sequence). CDR3 length: 15 amino acids. The CDR3: CASSLDHSGANVLTF. The CDR3 DNA is TGTGCTAGCAGCTTAGATCACTCTGGGGCCAACGTCCTGACTTTC.

The gene calls are TRBV6-6 and TRBJ2-5, with D tentatively TRBD2 (7 bases). Trimming pared 0 bases from V and 5 bases from J, leaving 13 bases between. Germline-derived CDR1 and CDR2 are MNHNY and SVGAGI (reference sequence). The CDR3 contains 15 residues. CDR3 DNA: TGTGCCAGCAGTTACTCGAGGGGGAGGGCGGAGACCCAGTACTTC. Amino acid sequence: CASSYSRGRAETQYF.

V is TRBV27 and J is TRBJ2-7, with TRBD1 matching over 9 bases. Trimming at V came to 3 bases and at J to 6 bases, leaving 9 bases not matched to a gene. The CDR3 length is 15 residues. The germline V gene has CDR1 MNHEY and CDR2 SMNVEV (reference sequence). CDR3 sequence (DNA): TGTGCCAGCAGTTTGCCCGGGACAGGGAGGGGCGAGCAGTACTTC. Protein sequence: CASSLPGTGRGEQYF.

CDR3 in amino acids: CATRPPGEEAFF. In DNA form, the CDR3 reads TGTGCCACGCGTCCCCCCGGGGAGGAAGCTTTCTTT. The rearrangement uses TRBV6-4 and TRBJ1-1; D remains ambiguous. V lost 10 bases and J 8 bases, leaving 17 bases between the germline ends. Germline CDR1 and CDR2: MRHNA and SNTAGT. This CDR3 region has 12 residues.

The genes are TRBV6-6 and TRBJ2-7, with D uncertain. The CDR3 extends over 14 amino acids. The V end was cut by 0 bases, the J end by 3 bases, with 9 bases between. CDR1 and CDR2 from the germline V gene are MNHNY and SVGAGI (reference sequence). CDR3 nucleotide sequence: TGTGCCAGCAGTTACTCGGCAGGCTTCTACGAGCAGTACTTC. It specifies CASSYSAGFYEQYF.

In DNA, the CDR3 is TGTGCCAGCAGTGGCAGGACAGTTGAGGGTGAAAAACTGTTTTTT. It translates to CASSGRTVEGEKLFF. The rearrangement joins TRBV6-1 to TRBJ1-4, with D tentatively TRBD1 (6 bases). CDR1 and CDR2 (germline): MNHNS, SASEGT. The CDR3 totals 15 residues. V lost 4 bases to trimming and J lost 7 bases, with 16 bases between them.

The rearrangement uses TRBV7-2 and TRBJ2-3, with unresolved D. Germline assignment: CDR1 SGHTA and CDR2 FQGNSA. This CDR3 comprises 16 residues. V was cut by 2 bases and J by 1 base, with 13 bases left in between. DNA for the CDR3: TGTGCCAGCAGCTTATTGGCGATGGCGGGCACAGATACGCAGTATTTT. Amino acid sequence: CASSLLAMAGTDTQYF.

There are a few counts of this clone. This chain uses TRBV7-9 with TRBJ2-5; 8 bases align to TRBD1. V was clipped by 3 bases and J by 5 bases; unmatched bases: 8. The CDR3 runs to 15 residues. CDR1 SEHNR and CDR2 FQNEAQ come from the germline V gene (reference sequence). The DNA for the CDR3 is TGTGCCAGCAGCTTTCCTGGACAGGGCCGGGAGACCCAGTACTTC. It codes for CASSFPGQGRETQYF.

The chain couples TRBV11-2 to TRBJ2-3; possibly TRBD1 for D (6 bases). The CDR3 has 15 amino acids. V lost 4 bases and J 4 bases, leaving 15 bases between the germline ends. Germline CDR1 reads SGHAT; CDR2 reads FQNNGV. CDR3 region: CASSSLGGGPDTQYF. As DNA, the CDR3 is TGTGCCAGCAGCTCCCTGGGTGGGGGCCCAGATACGCAGTATTTT.

V is TRBV11-2 and J is TRBJ2-1; D may be TRBD2 (5 bases). Trimming stripped 2 bases from V and 7 bases from J, with 12 bases between. This CDR3 spans 14 amino acids. The germline CDR1 and CDR2 sequences are SGHAT and FQNNGV. The CDR3 reads CASSLSPRRNEQFF. The CDR3 nucleotides are TGTGCCAGCAGCTTATCCCCGAGGAGGAATGAGCAGTTCTTC.

This chain links TRBV7-2 with TRBJ1-4; D remains ambiguous. The V gene lost 5 bases and the J gene lost 4 bases, with 8 bases spanning the gap. Germline V gives CDR1 SGHTA, CDR2 FQGNSA. The CDR3 totals 13 residues. CDR3 sequence: CASSLQNNEKLFF. Here the CDR3 DNA reads TGTGCCAGCAGCCTACAGAATAATGAAAAACTGTTTTTT.

This clone turned up a few times. The CDR3 DNA follows: TGTGCCAGCAGTGAGGCGACAGGGGCTGAGCAGTTCTTC. Translated, it gives CASSEATGAEQFF. The V gene is TRBV6-1, the J gene TRBJ2-1, with 8 bases that match TRBD1. CDR3 length: 13 amino acids. V gave up 3 bases and J gave up 9 bases; unmatched junction bases: 4. Germline V gene data show CDR1 as MNHNS and CDR2 as SASEGT.